This T cell receptor (beta chain) was identified in a study of T-cell reconstitution after alpha-beta-depleted transplantation in children. Notes on the study in general: From surviving recipient T cells and thymic progenitors came the high day-60 TCRbeta diversity observed in some patients. Expanded graft clones, several hundred of them, were reportedly the source of alpha-beta T cells about two months after transplant. At the one-year point after transplant, T-cell counts and TCRbeta diversity were found to come mostly from T cells that had been newly produced.

Preparation of the TCRbeta library was carried out with unique molecular identifiers. TCRdb analysed the PCR reads with MiXCR anew, one entry per CDR3 protein. The table includes about 140,000 distinct CDR3 sequences, about 9% detected once. On this clonotype: Its specificity is unknown.

Germline loops: CDR1 SGHTA, CDR2 FQGNSA. This CDR3 has 16 residues. V trimming: 5 bases; J trimming: 6 bases; junction bases outside the gene matches: 7. This material consisted of PBMCs, mostly from graft donor cells, taken 180 days after TCRalphabeta/CD19-depleted stem cell transplant. The receptor comes from a female patient aged 2-9 years who had a stem cell transplant for congenital amegakaryocytic thrombocytopenia, so the T cells may come from the graft donor. The V call is TRBV7-2, the J call TRBJ2-1, with 13 bases fitting TRBD2. CDR3 coding DNA: TGTGCCAGCAGCCGGACTAGCGGGAGTTCGGTCAATGAGCAGTTCTTC. It is translated as CASSRTSGSSVNEQFF.